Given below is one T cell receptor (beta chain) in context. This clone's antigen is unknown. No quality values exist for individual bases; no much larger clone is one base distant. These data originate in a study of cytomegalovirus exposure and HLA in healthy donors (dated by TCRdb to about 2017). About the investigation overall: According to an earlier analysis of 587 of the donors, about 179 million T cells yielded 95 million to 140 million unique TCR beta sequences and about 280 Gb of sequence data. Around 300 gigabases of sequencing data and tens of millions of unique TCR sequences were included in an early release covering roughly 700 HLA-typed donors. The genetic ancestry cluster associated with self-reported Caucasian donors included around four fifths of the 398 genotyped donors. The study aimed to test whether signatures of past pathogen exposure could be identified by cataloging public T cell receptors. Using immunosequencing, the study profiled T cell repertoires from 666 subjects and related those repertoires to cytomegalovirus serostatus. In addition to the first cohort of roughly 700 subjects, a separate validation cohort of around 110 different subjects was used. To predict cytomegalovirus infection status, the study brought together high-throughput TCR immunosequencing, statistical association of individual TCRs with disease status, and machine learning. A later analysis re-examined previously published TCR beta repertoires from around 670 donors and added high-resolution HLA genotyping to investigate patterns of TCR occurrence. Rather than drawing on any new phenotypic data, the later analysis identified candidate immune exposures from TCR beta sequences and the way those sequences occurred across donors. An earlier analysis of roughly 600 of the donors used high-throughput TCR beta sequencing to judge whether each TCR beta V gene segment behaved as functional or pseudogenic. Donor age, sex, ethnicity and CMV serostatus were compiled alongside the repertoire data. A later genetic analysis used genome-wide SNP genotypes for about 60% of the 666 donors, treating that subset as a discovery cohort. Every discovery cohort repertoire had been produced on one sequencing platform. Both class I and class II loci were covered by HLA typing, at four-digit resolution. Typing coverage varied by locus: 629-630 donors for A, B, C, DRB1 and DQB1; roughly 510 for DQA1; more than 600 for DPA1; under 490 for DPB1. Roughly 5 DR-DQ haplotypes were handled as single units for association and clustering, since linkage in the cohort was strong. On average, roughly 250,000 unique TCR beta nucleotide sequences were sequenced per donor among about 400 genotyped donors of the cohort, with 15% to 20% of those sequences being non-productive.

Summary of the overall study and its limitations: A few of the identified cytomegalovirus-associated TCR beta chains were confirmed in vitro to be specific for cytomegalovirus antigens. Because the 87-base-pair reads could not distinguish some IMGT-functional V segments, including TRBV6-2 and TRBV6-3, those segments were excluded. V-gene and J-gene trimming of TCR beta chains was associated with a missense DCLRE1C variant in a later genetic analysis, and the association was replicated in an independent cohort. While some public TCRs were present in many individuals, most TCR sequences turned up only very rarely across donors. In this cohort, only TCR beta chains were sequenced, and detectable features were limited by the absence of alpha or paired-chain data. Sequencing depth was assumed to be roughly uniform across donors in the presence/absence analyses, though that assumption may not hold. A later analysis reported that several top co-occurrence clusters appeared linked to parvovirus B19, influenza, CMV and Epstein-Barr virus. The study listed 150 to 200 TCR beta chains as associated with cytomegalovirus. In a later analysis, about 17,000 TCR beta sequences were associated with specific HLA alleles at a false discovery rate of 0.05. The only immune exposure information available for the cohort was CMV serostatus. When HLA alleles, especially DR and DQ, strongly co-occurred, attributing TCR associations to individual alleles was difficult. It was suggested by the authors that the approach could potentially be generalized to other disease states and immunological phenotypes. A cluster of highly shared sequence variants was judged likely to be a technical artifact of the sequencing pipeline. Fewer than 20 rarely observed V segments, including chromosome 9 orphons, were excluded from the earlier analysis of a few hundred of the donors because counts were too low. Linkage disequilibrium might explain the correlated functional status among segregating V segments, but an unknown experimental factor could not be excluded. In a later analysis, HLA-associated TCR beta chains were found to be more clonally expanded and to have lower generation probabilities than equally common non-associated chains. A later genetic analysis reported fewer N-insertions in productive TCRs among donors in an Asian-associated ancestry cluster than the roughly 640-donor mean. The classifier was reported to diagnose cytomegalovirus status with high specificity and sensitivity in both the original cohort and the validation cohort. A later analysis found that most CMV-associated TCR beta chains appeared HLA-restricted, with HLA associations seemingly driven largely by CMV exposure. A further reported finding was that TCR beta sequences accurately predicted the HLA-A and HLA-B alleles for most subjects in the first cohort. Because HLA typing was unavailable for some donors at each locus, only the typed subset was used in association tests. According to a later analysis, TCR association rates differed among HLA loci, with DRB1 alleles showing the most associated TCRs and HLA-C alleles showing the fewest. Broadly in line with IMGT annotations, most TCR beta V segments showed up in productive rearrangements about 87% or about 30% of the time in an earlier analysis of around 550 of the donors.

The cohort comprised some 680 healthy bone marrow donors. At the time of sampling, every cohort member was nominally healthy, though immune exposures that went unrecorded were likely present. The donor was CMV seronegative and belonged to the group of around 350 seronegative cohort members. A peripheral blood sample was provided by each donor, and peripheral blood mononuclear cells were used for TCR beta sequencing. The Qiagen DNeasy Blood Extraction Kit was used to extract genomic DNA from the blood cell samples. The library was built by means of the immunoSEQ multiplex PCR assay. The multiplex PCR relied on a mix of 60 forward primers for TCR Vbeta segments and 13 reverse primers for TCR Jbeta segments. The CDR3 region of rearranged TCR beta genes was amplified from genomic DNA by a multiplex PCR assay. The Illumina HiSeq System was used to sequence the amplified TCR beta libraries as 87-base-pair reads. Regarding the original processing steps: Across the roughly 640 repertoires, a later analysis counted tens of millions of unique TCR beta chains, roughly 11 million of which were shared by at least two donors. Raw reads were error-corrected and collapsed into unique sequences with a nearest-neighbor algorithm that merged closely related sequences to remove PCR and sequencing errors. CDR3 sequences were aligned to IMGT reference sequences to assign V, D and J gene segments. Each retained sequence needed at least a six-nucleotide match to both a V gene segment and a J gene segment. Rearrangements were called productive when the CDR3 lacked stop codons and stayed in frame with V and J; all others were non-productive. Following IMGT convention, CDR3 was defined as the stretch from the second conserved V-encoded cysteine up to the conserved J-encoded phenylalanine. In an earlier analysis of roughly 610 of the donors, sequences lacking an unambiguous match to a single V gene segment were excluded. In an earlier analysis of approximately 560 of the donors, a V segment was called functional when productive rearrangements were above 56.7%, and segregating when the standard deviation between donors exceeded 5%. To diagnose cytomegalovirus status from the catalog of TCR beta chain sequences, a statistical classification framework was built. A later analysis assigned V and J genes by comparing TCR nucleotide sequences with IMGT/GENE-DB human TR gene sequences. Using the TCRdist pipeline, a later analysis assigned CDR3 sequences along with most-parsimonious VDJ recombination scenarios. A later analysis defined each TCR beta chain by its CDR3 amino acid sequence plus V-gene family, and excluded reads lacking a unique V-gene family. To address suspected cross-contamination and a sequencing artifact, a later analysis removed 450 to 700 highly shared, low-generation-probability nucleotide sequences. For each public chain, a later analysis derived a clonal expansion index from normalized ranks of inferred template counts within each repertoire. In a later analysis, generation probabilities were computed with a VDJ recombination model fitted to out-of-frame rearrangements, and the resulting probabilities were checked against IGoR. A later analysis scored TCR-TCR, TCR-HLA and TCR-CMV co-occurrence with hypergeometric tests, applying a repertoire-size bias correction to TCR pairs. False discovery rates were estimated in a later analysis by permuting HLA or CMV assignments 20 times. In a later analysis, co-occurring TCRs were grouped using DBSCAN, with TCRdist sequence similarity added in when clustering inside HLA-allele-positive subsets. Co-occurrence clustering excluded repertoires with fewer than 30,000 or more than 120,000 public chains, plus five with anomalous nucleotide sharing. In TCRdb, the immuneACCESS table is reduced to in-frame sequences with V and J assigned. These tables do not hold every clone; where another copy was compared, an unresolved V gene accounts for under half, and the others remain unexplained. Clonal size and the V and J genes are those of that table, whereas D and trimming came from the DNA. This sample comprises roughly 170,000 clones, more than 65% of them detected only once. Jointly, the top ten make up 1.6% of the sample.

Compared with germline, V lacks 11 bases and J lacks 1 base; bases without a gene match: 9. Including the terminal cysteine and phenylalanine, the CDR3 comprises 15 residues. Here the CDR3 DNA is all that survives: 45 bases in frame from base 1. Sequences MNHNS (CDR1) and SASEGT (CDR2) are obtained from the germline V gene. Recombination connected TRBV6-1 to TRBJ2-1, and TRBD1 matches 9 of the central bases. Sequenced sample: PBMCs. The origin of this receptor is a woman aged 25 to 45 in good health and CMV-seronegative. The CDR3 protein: CAGQRDRDSYNEQFF. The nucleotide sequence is TGTGCCGGGCAACGGGACAGGGATTCCTACAATGAGCAGTTCTTC.